The 31 T cell receptor beta chains listed next were all sequenced from one sample in a study of OX40 agonist ivuxolimab in advanced cancers. This table comes from immunoSEQ multiplex PCR, and its TCRdb copy is limited to in-frame clones, with some not included. Altogether approximately 90,000 clones are present, over 75% being singletons, with the ten largest covering 0.25% to 0.3%. The source material was CD4+ or CD8+ T cells sorted from blood, sampled in a trial of the OX40 agonist ivuxolimab. Source of these receptors: an adult with an advanced solid tumor such as melanoma, head and neck, liver or kidney cancer.

The rearrangement uses TRBV6-1 and TRBJ1-3; the D is unclear. The length of the CDR3 is 14 residues. Germline V lookup: CDR1 MNHNS, CDR2 SASEGT. V shed 3 bases and J shed 1 base, with 7 bases lying between them. CDR3: CASSDRTSGNTIYF. Here the CDR3 DNA reads TGTGCCAGCAGTGACCGGACTTCTGGAAACACCATATATTTT.

The chain links TRBV7-9 to TRBJ1-2; the D is unclear. There are 11 residues in the CDR3. The ends were cut back, 2 bases at V and 8 bases at J, with 6 bases in the middle. Germline V CDR1 and CDR2: SEHNR, FQNEAQ (reference sequence). CDR3 in amino acids: CASSLQGGYTF. CDR3 DNA: TGTGCCAGCAGCTTACAAGGGGGCTACACCTTC.

The chain couples TRBV6-5 to TRBJ2-5, with D possibly TRBD2 on 6 matching bases. From germline, CDR1 is MNHEY and CDR2 SVGAGI. V lost 6 bases to trimming and J lost 1 base, with 12 bases between them. CDR3 size: 14 residues. The CDR3 DNA reads as TGTGCCAGCAGATTAGGAGGGGCCCAAGAGACCCAGTACTTC. Its translation: CASRLGGAQETQYF.

This chain uses TRBV4-1 with TRBJ2-5, with D possibly matching TRBD1 (5 bases). Germline V gene data show CDR1 as MGHRA and CDR2 as YSYEKL. Trimming pared 0 bases from V and 1 base from J, leaving 9 bases between. This CDR3 contains 15 residues. The CDR3 region is CASSQDPRGQETQYF. The CDR3 DNA is TGCGCCAGCAGCCAAGATCCTAGGGGCCAAGAGACCCAGTACTTC.

This sequence joins TRBV10-3 and TRBJ2-7, with 11 bases that match TRBD1. The CDR3 has 16 amino acids. In germline, CDR1 is ENHRY, CDR2 SYGVKD. J was trimmed by 5 bases and V by 4 bases; bases with no gene match: 10. The CDR3 loop is CAISAPAGQGVHEQYF. Written as DNA, the CDR3 is TGTGCCATCAGTGCTCCCGCGGGACAGGGGGTACACGAGCAGTACTTC.

This chain joins TRBV5-1 and TRBJ2-4; 8 bases align to TRBD1. CDR1 is SGHRS, CDR2 YFSETQ, per germline. CDR3 length: 16 residues. The V and J ends lost 3 bases and 3 bases, in that order; junction bases with no gene match: 8. The CDR3 loop is CASSWINDRGKNIQYF. The CDR3 coding sequence is TGCGCCAGCAGCTGGATAAATGACAGGGGCAAAAACATTCAGTACTTC. The full variable domain, rest sourced from reference TRBV5-1 and TRBJ2-4, is KAGVTQTPRYLIKTRGQQVTLSCSPISGHRSVSWYQQTPGQGLQFLFEYFSETQRNKGNFPGRFSGRQFSNSRSEMNVSTLELGDSALYLCASSWINDRGKNIQYFGAGTRLSVL.

Comment on this clone: At one of its ends the junction is not consistent with the germline gene, which may arise from a read error. V is TRBV5-5 and J is TRBJ2-7; TRBD2 matches at 9 bases. CDR1 and CDR2 (germline): SGHKS, YYEKEE (reference sequence). The CDR3 has 16 amino acids. The CDR3 sequence: CASTQQGAGGARWVEW. CDR3 nucleotides: TGTGCCAGCACCCAGCAAGGAGCGGGGGGCGCTCGCTGGGTGGAGTGG. Looking up the rest from reference TRBV5-5 and TRBJ2-7 gives the full variable domain: DAGVTQSPTHLIKTRGQQVTLRCSPISGHKSVSWYQQVLGQGPQFIFQYYEKEERGRGNFPDRFSARQFPNYSSELNVNALLLGDSALYLCASTQQGAGGARWVEWGPGTRLTVT.

This clone is a singleton in its sample. The chain has TRBV28 and TRBJ2-2; D gene uncertain. The V end was cut by 6 bases, the J end by 0 bases, with 11 bases between. This CDR3 spans 15 amino acids. Germline loops: CDR1 MDHEN, CDR2 SYDVKM. CDR3 in DNA: TGTGCCAGCAGGAAATCCCAGGCGAACACCGGGGAGCTGTTTTTT. Translating it yields CASRKSQANTGELFF.

This chain links TRBV5-5 with TRBJ1-6; tentative D call: TRBD1 (5 bases). CDR3 length equals 15 residues. Deletions cut 4 bases from V and 14 bases from J, with 22 bases between. Germline lookup yields CDR1 SGHKS and CDR2 YYEKEE (reference sequence). The CDR3 DNA sequence: TGTGCCAGCAGCCTAACTCCTGCCGACAGCCGGTCCCTCCACTTT. This sequence encodes CASSLTPADSRSLHF.

This sequence joins TRBV2 and TRBJ2-1, with D possibly being TRBD1 (6 bases). Germline V gene sequence: CDR1 SNHLY, CDR2 FYNNEI. Trimming removed 7 bases from V and 7 bases from J, with 11 bases in between. CDR3 length: 12 amino acids. The DNA for the CDR3 is TGTGCCAGCAAGGAGACAGGTAATGAGCAGTTCTTC. It is translated as CASKETGNEQFF.

CDR3 coding DNA: TGTGCCAGCTCACCGGGAACGGCTAACTATGGCTACACCTTC. It is translated as CASSPGTANYGYTF. The rearrangement joins TRBV18 to TRBJ1-2; D remains unclear. Germline lookup yields CDR1 KGHSH and CDR2 LQKENI. CDR3 size: 14 residues. V was pared by 3 bases and J by 0 bases, with 8 bases between.

The chain has TRBV11-2 and TRBJ1-2; weak D call: TRBD1 (6 bases). The CDR3 is made up of 16 amino acids. The germline CDR1 and CDR2 sequences are SGHAT and FQNNGV. V was trimmed by 4 bases and J by 3 bases, leaving 18 bases between them. The CDR3 sequence: CASSSSAGGADYGYTF. The DNA of the CDR3 is TGTGCCAGCAGCTCCTCGGCGGGGGGCGCTGACTATGGCTACACCTTC.

The chain uses TRBV5-4 and TRBJ2-5; 9 bases map to TRBD2. CDR1 SGHNT and CDR2 YYREEE come from the germline V gene (reference sequence). The CDR3 sequence is 15 residues long. The trim removed 2 bases at V and 5 bases at J, leaving 7 bases unmatched. The DNA for the CDR3 is TGTGCCAGCAGCTTAAGGCGGGGGGGCGGTGAGACCCAGTACTTC. This translates into CASSLRRGGGETQYF.

In this sample, this clone turned up a few times. The V gene is TRBV11-2, the J gene TRBJ2-7; 7 bases are shared with TRBD1. The V segment lost 2 bases and the J segment 0 bases; nucleotides outside the gene matches: 4. The germline CDR1 and CDR2 sequences are SGHAT and FQNNGV. This CDR3 is 15 amino acids long. The CDR3 here is CASSLYRGTSYEQYF. The CDR3 region has the DNA TGTGCCAGCAGCTTATACAGGGGAACCTCCTACGAGCAGTACTTC.

J is TRBJ1-4 and V is TRBV5-4, with TRBD1 identical over 7 bases. This CDR3 contains 16 residues. V shed 4 bases and J 5 bases; nucleotides not matched to a gene: 11. Per the germline V gene, CDR1 is SGHNT and CDR2 is YYREEE (reference sequence). CDR3 residues: CASSAQTGRANEKLFF. The CDR3 DNA sequence: TGTGCCAGCAGCGCACAGACAGGGAGGGCGAATGAAAAACTGTTTTTT.

CDR3 sequence: CASSASGTGPYEQYF. CDR3 coding DNA: TGTGCCAGCAGCGCGTCCGGGACGGGCCCCTACGAGCAGTACTTC. This chain joins TRBV9 and TRBJ2-7, with D perhaps given as TRBD1 or TRBD2 (5 bases each). Germline V lookup: CDR1 SGDLS, CDR2 YYNGEE. V lost 3 bases to trimming and J lost 2 bases, with 15 bases between them. The CDR3 totals 15 residues.

This clone was counted once. This rearrangement joins TRBV21-1 to TRBJ2-2. TRBV21-1 is an annotated pseudogene. The CDR3 loop spans 14 amino acids. CDR3 amino acids: CASSGVDCTGELFF. CDR3 bases: TGTGCCAGCAGCGGGGTTGACTGCACCGGGGAGCTGTTTTTT.

This chain joins TRBV7-9 and TRBJ1-6; D not resolved. Germline V gene sequence: CDR1 SEHNR, CDR2 FQNEAQ (reference sequence). V was pared by 1 base and J by 7 bases, with 5 bases between. CDR3 length: 13 amino acids. Here the CDR3 DNA reads TGTGCCAGCAGCTTAGAATTAAATTCACCCCTCCACTTT. Its protein product is CASSLELNSPLHF.

The chain uses TRBV6-5 and TRBJ1-5, with D maybe TRBD1 (5 bases). V was clipped by 5 bases and J by 3 bases, with 11 bases between them. This CDR3 comprises 14 residues. CDR1 and CDR2 from the germline V gene are MNHEY and SVGAGI. CDR3 bases: TGTGCCAGCAGTCCCTTCAGGGACAATCAGCCCCAGCATTTT. Amino acid sequence: CASSPFRDNQPQHF.

This clone was detected only once. The V and J genes are TRBV6-1 and TRBJ1-5; possibly TRBD1 for D (5 bases). The V end was cut by 2 bases, the J end by 2 bases, with 13 bases between. This CDR3 has 16 amino acids. From germline, CDR1 is MNHNS and CDR2 SASEGT. The DNA of the CDR3 is TGTGCCAGCAGTGAATCGTCAGGGCCTCGCAATCAGCCCCAGCATTTT. It is translated as CASSESSGPRNQPQHF.

This clone was observed once. This chain's CDR3 is CASSAGRTLYKTF. The CDR3 region has the DNA TGTGCCAGCAGCGCCGGACGGACCCTCTATAAAACCTTC. The chain couples TRBV27 to TRBJ1-2; no definite D call. Trimming shortened V by 6 bases and J by 14 bases, and 22 bases separated the two germline ends. Germline CDR1 MNHEY, CDR2 SMNVEV (reference sequence). The CDR3 runs to 13 residues.

The chain joins TRBV27 to TRBJ1-2; 10 bases fit TRBD1. This CDR3 is built from 14 residues. CDR1 is MNHEY, CDR2 SMNVEV, per germline (reference sequence). V trimming: 2 bases; J trimming: 5 bases; junction bases outside the gene matches: 2. The CDR3 sequence is CASSLKDRGYGYTF. CDR3 in DNA: TGTGCCAGCAGTTTAAAGGACAGGGGGTATGGCTACACCTTC.

As for this clone: The same CDR3 is also encoded by other DNA sequences in this sample. V is TRBV9 and J is TRBJ1-1; no firm D call. The CDR3 totals 13 residues. V lost 0 bases, J lost 1 base, and 4 bases lay in between. Germline loops: CDR1 SGDLS, CDR2 YYNGEE. The CDR3 loop is CASSVGRNTEAFF. In DNA, the CDR3 is TGTGCCAGCAGCGTAGGCCGGAACACTGAAGCTTTCTTT. The whole variable domain, remainder taken from reference TRBV9 and TRBJ1-1, is DSGVTQTPKHLITATGQRVTLRCSPRSGDLSVYWYQQSLDQGLQFLIQYYNGEERAKGNILERFSAQQFPDLHSELNLSSLELGDSALYFCASSVGRNTEAFFGQGTRLTVV.

This clone showed up just once. The chain is built from TRBV7-8 and TRBJ2-5; tentative D call: TRBD2 (5 bases). The CDR3 runs to 14 residues. V lost 3 bases to trimming and J lost 4 bases, with 12 bases between them. CDR1 SGHVS and CDR2 FQNEAQ come from the germline V gene. The CDR3 DNA reads TGTGCCAGCAGCTTCCTAAGGAGGAGAGAGACCCAGTACTTC. Translated: CASSFLRRRETQYF. The full variable domain, its missing parts supplied by reference TRBV7-8 and TRBJ2-5, is GAGVSQSPRYKVAKRGQDVALRCDPISGHVSLFWYQQALGQGPEFLTYFQNEAQLDKSGLPSDRFFAERPEGSVSTLKIQRTQQEDSAVYLCASSFLRRRETQYFGPGTRLLVL.

V usage is TRBV6-1 and J usage is TRBJ2-7; D not certain. CDR1 MNHNS and CDR2 SASEGT come from the germline V gene. CDR3 length: 11 residues. The V gene lost 3 bases and the J gene lost 7 bases, with 7 bases spanning the gap. The CDR3 nucleotides are TGTGCCAGCAGTGATTTTTTAGAGCAGTACTTC. Translated: CASSDFLEQYF.

V gene TRBV13 combines with J gene TRBJ1-1; 7 bases are a match to TRBD1. CDR1 and CDR2 (germline): PRHDT, FYEKMQ (reference sequence). V shed 4 bases and J 7 bases; nucleotides not matched to a gene: 12. There are 15 residues in the CDR3. For the CDR3, the DNA is TGTGCCAGCAGCTCGCTGAGAGGGGGCGCTGTTGAAGCTTTCTTT. Protein sequence: CASSSLRGGAVEAFF. Complete variable domain (other parts from reference TRBV13 and TRBJ1-1): AAGVIQSPRHLIKEKRETATLKCYPIPRHDTVYWYQQGPGQDPQFLISFYEKMQSDKGSIPDRFSAQQFSDYHSELNMSSLELGDSALYFCASSSLRGGAVEAFFGQGTRLTVV.

The V and J genes are TRBV7-8 and TRBJ2-1, with 11 bases identical to TRBD2. CDR1 SGHVS and CDR2 FQNEAQ come from the germline V gene. The CDR3 has 15 residues. V gave up 8 bases and J gave up 0 bases; unmatched junction bases: 3. DNA for the CDR3: TGTGCCAGCCTTAGCGGGGGGGCCTCCTACAATGAGCAGTTCTTC. Translating it yields CASLSGGASYNEQFF.

This chain connects TRBV4-3 to TRBJ1-2; 8 nucleotides agree with TRBD1. The CDR3 covers 13 residues. Germline V gives CDR1 LGHNA, CDR2 YSLEER. Trimming took 7 bases from V and 3 from J; bases not matched to a gene: 4. The CDR3 DNA is TGCGCCAGCACTCCGGACAGGGACTATGGCTACACCTTC. Residues: CASTPDRDYGYTF.

This clone was picked up one time. The rearrangement uses TRBV5-1 and TRBJ1-2; TRBD1 might be the D (5 bases). V was clipped by 1 base and J by 4 bases, with 14 bases between them. Per germline, CDR1 SGHRS and CDR2 YFSETQ. This CDR3 has 15 amino acids. The CDR3 sequence is CASSLSPGLGYGYTF. The CDR3 nucleotides read TGCGCCAGCAGCTTGTCCCCGGGGCTTGGCTATGGCTACACCTTC.

The rearrangement uses TRBV14 and TRBJ2-3; the D gene is possibly TRBD1 (6 bases). Germline V CDR1 and CDR2: SGHDN, FVKESK. The CDR3 has 13 residues. The germline V and J ends were trimmed by 4 bases and 5 bases, with 10 bases remaining between them. In DNA, the CDR3 is TGTGCCAGCAGCCTTGCAGGGGTAGATACGCAGTATTTT. The encoded protein is CASSLAGVDTQYF.

This chain uses TRBV6-1 with TRBJ2-3; 8 bases are shared with TRBD2. V shed 4 bases and J 0 bases; nucleotides not matched to a gene: 9. CDR3 length equals 17 residues. Germline loops: CDR1 MNHNS, CDR2 SASEGT. This chain's CDR3 is CASSGPVAGISTDTQYF. The CDR3 DNA reads TGTGCCAGCAGTGGACCCGTAGCGGGGATAAGCACAGATACGCAGTATTTT.